This is a list of T cell receptor beta chains from one sample in a study of CD8 T cells in Susac syndrome. TCRdb re-called the immunoSEQ multiplex PCR reads with MiXCR, one entry per CDR3 protein. This sample has 95,000 to 150,000 distinct CDR3 sequences, with 96% found just once. Specimen: CD4+ T cells from PBMCs. These receptors all stem from a human donor with Susac syndrome. CDR3s include the opening cysteine and the closing phenylalanine or tryptophan. D genes are given only for firm matches. Part of the rows lack a size; the others show once, few, many or a class for expanded clones.

TRBJ2-1,.,TRBV20-1,.,CSARVVLGSSYNEQFF,TGCAGTGCTAGAGTCGTTCTAGGAAGCTCCTACAATGAGCAGTTCTTC
TRBJ2-1,.,TRBV15,TRBD2,CATSMGGGSSYNEQFF,TGTGCCACCAGCATGGGTGGCGGGAGCTCCTACAATGAGCAGTTCTTC
TRBJ1-2,.,TRBV12-3/TRBV12-4,.,CASRVNTAYGYTF,TGTGCCAGCAGGGTTAATACCGCCTATGGCTACACCTTC
TRBJ2-3,.,TRBV12-3/TRBV12-4,TRBD1,CASSDHRGRGDTQYF,TGTGCCAGCTCGGACCACAGGGGGCGAGGGGATACGCAGTATTTT
TRBJ2-1,.,TRBV2,TRBD1,CASAGDRAYNEQFF,TGTGCCAGCGCAGGGGACAGGGCCTACAATGAGCAGTTCTTC
TRBJ2-7,.,TRBV7-2,.,CASSLDPARRGEQYF,TGTGCCAGCAGCTTAGATCCCGCCCGTCGAGGAGAGCAGTACTTC
TRBJ1-5,.,TRBV27,.,CASSPRGGNQPQHF,TGTGCCAGCAGTCCCAGAGGTGGGAATCAGCCCCAGCATTTT
TRBJ2-7,.,TRBV20-1,.,CSARDPARVYEQYF,TGCAGTGCTAGAGATCCGGCCAGGGTCTACGAGCAGTACTTC
TRBJ2-1,.,TRBV9,.,CASSAGGNEQFF,TGTGCCAGCAGCGCCGGCGGCAATGAGCAGTTCTTC
TRBJ2-7,once,TRBV9,.,CASSVASRAGDEQYF,TGTGCCAGCAGCGTAGCGAGCAGGGCGGGCGACGAGCAGTACTTC
TRBJ2-7,once,TRBV20-1,TRBD2,CSVAPAGGSYEQYF,TGCAGTGTCGCGCCAGCGGGAGGCTCCTACGAGCAGTACTTC
TRBJ2-1,.,TRBV5-1,.,CASSIPTGEQFF,TGCGCCAGCAGCATCCCAACGGGGGAGCAGTTCTTC
TRBJ2-2,.,TRBV15,TRBD2,CATSRDKASGRGTGELFF,TGTGCCACCAGCAGAGATAAGGCTAGCGGAAGGGGAACCGGGGAGCTGTTTTTT
TRBJ1-1,.,TRBV12-3/TRBV12-4,.,CASTPPGPRTEAFF,TGTGCCAGCACTCCGCCGGGCCCTCGGACTGAAGCTTTCTTT
TRBJ1-4,.,TRBV5-6,.,CASSFGSEKLFF,TGTGCCAGCAGCTTCGGTTCCGAAAAACTGTTTTTT
TRBJ2-3,.,TRBV28,TRBD1,CASRRGQRTDTQYF,TGTGCCAGCAGACGGGGACAGCGCACAGATACGCAGTATTTT
TRBJ1-4,.,TRBV28,.,CASSLSLATNEKLFF,TGTGCCAGCAGTTTATCGCTAGCAACTAATGAAAAACTGTTTTTT
TRBJ2-1,.,TRBV29-1,TRBD1,CSVRGQIYNEQFF,TGCAGCGTAAGGGGACAGATTTACAATGAGCAGTTCTTC
TRBJ2-1,.,TRBV6-5,.,CASRRTRNEQFF,TGTGCCAGCAGGAGGACCAGGAATGAGCAGTTCTTC
TRBJ2-2,.,TRBV2,.,CASSEQNTGELFF,TGTGCCAGCAGCGAGCAAAACACCGGGGAGCTGTTTTTT
TRBJ2-5,.,TRBV29-1,.,CSVRGVFQETQYF,TGCAGCGTGCGAGGGGTTTTTCAAGAGACCCAGTACTTC
TRBJ2-7,.,TRBV20-1,TRBD1,CSALTGPYEQYF,TGCAGTGCTCTGACAGGGCCCTACGAGCAGTACTTC
TRBJ2-1,once,TRBV19,.,CASSIRAYNEQFF,TGTGCCAGTAGTATTAGGGCGTATAATGAGCAGTTCTTC
TRBJ2-1,.,TRBV7-3,.,CASSLGLVDEQFF,TGTGCCAGCAGCCTTGGACTGGTCGATGAGCAGTTCTTC
TRBJ1-2,.,TRBV30,.,CAWSVRSGYYTF,TGTGCCTGGAGTGTACGTTCGGGATACTACACCTTC
TRBJ2-3,.,TRBV25-1,TRBD1,CATRQGEATQYF,TGTGCCACCCGACAGGGGGAGGCTACGCAGTATTTT
TRBJ2-7,.,TRBV30,.,CAWSVQGGEQYF,TGTGCCTGGAGTGTACAGGGAGGCGAGCAGTACTTC
TRBJ1-1,.,TRBV29-1,.,CSVAGAGVNTEAFF,TGCAGCGTTGCGGGGGCTGGGGTGAACACTGAAGCTTTCTTT
TRBJ1-1,.,TRBV2,TRBD1,CASRGTGGLRTFF,TGTGCCAGCAGGGGGACAGGGGGCTTGAGAACTTTCTTT
TRBJ2-1,once,TRBV29-1,.,CSVDSTGERSYNEQFF,TGCAGCGTTGATAGTACGGGGGAGAGGTCCTACAATGAGCAGTTCTTC
TRBJ2-3,.,TRBV29-1,TRBD2,CSVVAGVQDTQYF,TGCAGCGTTGTAGCGGGAGTTCAAGATACGCAGTATTTT
TRBJ2-5,.,TRBV14,TRBD2,CASSQGILAGHQETQYF,TGTGCCAGCAGCCAAGGTATCCTAGCGGGGCACCAAGAGACCCAGTACTTC
TRBJ2-7,once,TRBV12-3/TRBV12-4,TRBD2,CASRMREGGEQYF,TGTGCCAGCAGGATGCGGGAGGGGGGCGAGCAGTACTTC
TRBJ2-7,once,TRBV20-1,.,CSARGRGYEQYF,TGCAGTGCTAGGGGCAGAGGCTACGAGCAGTACTTC
TRBJ1-2,.,TRBV20-1,TRBD1,CSARQGVGYGYTF,TGCAGTGCTAGGCAGGGGGTCGGCTATGGCTACACCTTC
TRBJ2-1,once,TRBV29-1,.,CSVAGVVYNEQFF,TGCAGCGTTGCAGGGGTGGTCTACAATGAGCAGTTCTTC
TRBJ2-5,.,TRBV20-1,TRBD2,CSAKNLAGSGETQYF,TGCAGTGCTAAAAATCTAGCGGGAAGTGGAGAGACCCAGTACTTC
TRBJ2-3,.,TRBV19,TRBD2,CASSHLAGTSTDTQYF,TGTGCCAGTAGCCATCTAGCGGGAACTAGCACAGATACGCAGTATTTT
TRBJ2-3,.,TRBV5-1,TRBD2,CASSPQAGTDTQYF,TGCGCCAGCAGCCCTCAAGCGGGAACGGATACGCAGTATTTT
TRBJ2-2,.,TRBV20-1,.,CSAIRSVGGELFF,TGCAGTGCTATAAGAAGCGTTGGGGGGGAGCTGTTTTTT
TRBJ1-2,.,TRBV12-3/TRBV12-4,.,CASSWSGGGSYGYTF,TGTGCCAGCAGTTGGAGCGGTGGAGGCAGTTATGGCTACACCTTC
TRBJ2-5,.,TRBV18,TRBD1,CASSPPGQGLYF,TGTGCCAGCTCACCACCGGGACAGGGCCTGTACTTC